The TCR beta chain under discussion was sequenced for a study of cytomegalovirus exposure and HLA in healthy donors. The overall study: As released early, the data held roughly 85 million unique TCRs from HLA-typed donors. Findings of the study overall: In a later analysis, parvovirus B19, influenza, CMV and Epstein-Barr virus appeared linked to several top co-occurrence clusters. Rare TCR sequences predominated, though certain public TCRs were found in many donors.

Primers for the PCR totalled 60 Vbeta and 13 Jbeta. The data were produced by immunoSEQ multiplex PCR, yet TCRdb's version contains in-frame clones alone and is incomplete. Of 120,000 or so clones listed, approximately 69% were seen once; the top ten hold 11%. Points on this clone: The antigen is not known.

The sample consisted of PBMCs. This receptor was obtained from a woman in her forties or fifties in good health and CMV-seropositive.

The CDR3 region is CASNSPTGGKREAFF. CDR3 nucleotides: TGTGCCAGTAATTCCCCGACAGGGGGCAAGCGAGAAGCTTTCTTT. This chain links TRBV19 with TRBJ1-1, with 10 bases lining up with TRBD1. The CDR3 contains 15 residues. Germline V gene data show CDR1 as LNHDA and CDR2 as SQIVND (reference sequence). With 7 bases clipped from V and 8 bases from J, the junction kept 13 bases outside the gene matches.